The rows below give T cell receptor beta chains drawn from one sample of a study of blood T cell repertoires in COVID-19. The assay was immunoSEQ multiplex PCR, and TCRdb's table has in-frame clones only and misses some. This table has about 150,000 clones, around 86% appearing once. Sequences were obtained from PBMCs or T cells enriched from blood (not recorded which). These receptors all come from a man aged 50-60 years who had recovered from COVID-19. CDR3s leave out the opening cysteine and the closing phenylalanine or tryptophan.

J: TRBJ1-2
V: TRBV28
CDR3: ASRKAGGRVSGYT

J: TRBJ1-3
V: TRBV7-2
CDR3: ASAISQALSGNTIY

J: TRBJ1-4
V: TRBV5-1
CDR3: ASSLSAAQGEKLF

J: TRBJ2-7
V: TRBV5-6
CDR3: ASRLTGVTYEQY

J: TRBJ2-5
V: TRBV27
CDR3: ASSLQGGTQY

J: TRBJ1-5
V: TRBV20-1
CDR3: SASRDSNQPQH

J: TRBJ2-7
V: TRBV4-2
CDR3: ASSQDGNSGYYEQY

J: TRBJ2-5
V: TRBV7-2
CDR3: ASSESGSGETQY

J: TRBJ1-1
V: TRBV23-1
CDR3: ASSQPRGGNTEAF

J: TRBJ1-5
V: TRBV2
CDR3: ASRGTAGNQPQH

J: TRBJ1-6
V: TRBV18
CDR3: ASSQDRLNSPLH

J: TRBJ2-5
V: TRBV28
CDR3: ASALAGETQY

J: TRBJ2-2
V: TRBV6-6
CDR3: ASTRQGAGELF

J: TRBJ1-2
V: TRBV6-2/TRBV6-3
CDR3: ASSYPRTGSWSYGYT

J: TRBJ2-6
V: TRBV24-1
CDR3: ATSSVSGANVLT

J: TRBJ2-1
V: TRBV6-2/TRBV6-3
CDR3: ASSRTSGSSEQF

J: TRBJ1-3
V: TRBV7-9
CDR3: ASSSISSGNTIY

J: TRBJ2-3
V: TRBV3-1/TRBV3-2
CDR3: ASSVSTGSTDTQY

J: TRBJ1-3
V: TRBV15
CDR3: ATSRGQGQNTIY

J: TRBJ1-5
V: TRBV30
CDR3: AWSTQGGGNQPQH

J: TRBJ2-2
V: TRBV5-4
CDR3: ASSSGTRNTGELF

J: TRBJ2-5
V: TRBV5-4
CDR3: ASRTARGSETQY

J: TRBJ1-2
V: TRBV29-1
CDR3: SVEDPSYGYT

J: TRBJ1-2
V: TRBV29-1
CDR3: SVTGTESRGYT

J: TRBJ1-5
V: TRBV4-3
CDR3: ASSQRGYQPQH

J: TRBJ1-6
V: TRBV28
CDR3: ASSFWGQGGSPLH

J: TRBJ1-3
V: TRBV27
CDR3: ASRGGQGAGNTIY

J: TRBJ1-1
V: TRBV5-4
CDR3: ASSLQGLGEAF

J: TRBJ2-5
V: TRBV6-5
CDR3: ASSYRTGEGETQY

J: TRBJ1-2
V: TRBV28
CDR3: ASSLRWTGVDGYT

J: TRBJ2-5
V: TRBV28
CDR3: ASSGSETQY

J: TRBJ1-4
V: TRBV27
CDR3: ASSLAVTNEKLF

J: TRBJ1-2
V: TRBV12-3/TRBV12-4
CDR3: ASSLAQAGYT

J: TRBJ2-3
V: TRBV4-2
CDR3: ASTKESPGGPESTDTQY

J: TRBJ2-7
V: TRBV19
CDR3: ASTPTSGTTYEQY

J: TRBJ2-3
V: TRBV24-1
CDR3: ATSDRFRDRDTDTQY

J: TRBJ2-1
V: TRBV7-6
CDR3: ASSTQGNEQF

J: TRBJ2-7
V: TRBV7-9
CDR3: ASSPTGTGGFVRPGEQY